These 14 T cell receptor beta chains were sequenced from one sample in a study of T cells in localized non-small cell lung cancer (dated by TCRdb to the early 2020s). The library was generated by the immunoSEQ multiplex PCR assay. The immuneACCESS repertoire file appears here via TCRdb, limited to in-frame rearrangements. These files lack a portion of the clones; in checked studies, under half of the deficit traces to unresolved V genes, and the cause of the others is not known. The table for this sample lists thousands of clones; 35% to 40% of them were counted only once. In total, the top ten clones hold around 20% of the sample. The material sequenced was lung tumor tissue, taken before any cancer treatment. These receptors were collected from a male donor at least 60 years old with stage I squamous cell lung carcinoma.

Regarding this clone: At one boundary the junction diverges from the germline segment, which might be a read error. The V gene is TRBV11-3, the J gene TRBJ2-7; the match to TRBD1 covers 10 bases. Looked up from germline, CDR1 is SGHNT and CDR2 is YENEEA. The CDR3 has 15 amino acids. CDR3 nucleotide sequence: TGTGCCAGCAGCTCCGGACAGGGGGACTCCTACAAGCAGTACTTC. Protein sequence: CASSSGQGDSYKQYF.

This chain joins TRBV4-1 and TRBJ1-1; 7 bases are shared with TRBD1. Germline loops: CDR1 MGHRA, CDR2 YSYEKL. Losses at the gene ends were 2 bases for V and 3 bases for J; bases not matched to a gene: 9. The CDR3 is made up of 16 amino acids. The CDR3 nucleotides read TGCGCCAGCAGCCAAAGGGGGCGCGCAGAGGACACTGAAGCTTTCTTT. Amino acids: CASSQRGRAEDTEAFF.

This clone has a single count. The V gene is TRBV30, the J gene TRBJ2-5; unclear D gene. Per germline, CDR1 GTSNPN and CDR2 SVGIG (reference sequence). CDR3 size: 11 residues. Trimming took off 3 bases at V and 5 bases at J, with 7 bases between the two ends. The CDR3, as DNA: TGTGCCTGGAGCGTGGGGGAGACCCAGTACTTC. This codes for CAWSVGETQYF. The variable domain in full, completed from reference TRBV30 and TRBJ2-5, reads SQTIHQWPATLVQPVGSPLSLECTVEGTSNPNLYWYRQAAGRGLQLLFYSVGIGQISSEVPQNLSASRPQDRQFILSSKKLLLSDSGFYLCAWSVGETQYFGPGTRLLVL.

This chain uses TRBV11-3 with TRBJ1-5, with TRBD1 identical over 7 bases. Germline CDR1 reads SGHNT; CDR2 reads YENEEA. The CDR3 loop spans 16 amino acids. J was trimmed by 0 bases and V by 4 bases; bases with no gene match: 6. CDR3: CASSSYRDSSNQPQHF. The CDR3 DNA is TGTGCCAGCAGCTCATACCGGGACAGTAGCAATCAGCCCCAGCATTTT.

The chain combines TRBV19 with TRBJ1-4; TRBD1 aligns across 7 bases. The V gene's germline CDR1 is LNHDA and CDR2 SQIVND (reference sequence). The CDR3 totals 15 residues. J lost 5 bases, V lost 5 bases, and 8 bases had no gene match. The CDR3 DNA reads as TGTGCCAGTAGTTCCGACAGGGTGAGAAATGAAAAACTGTTTTTT. Its protein product is CASSSDRVRNEKLFF.

This chain links TRBV10-2 with TRBJ1-4; TRBD1 aligns across 9 bases. Germline V lookup: CDR1 WSHSY, CDR2 SAAADI. V dropped 6 bases and J dropped 5; count of bases not matched to a gene: 7. This CDR3 region has 15 residues. The CDR3 reads CASRATGGANEKLFF. The CDR3 coding sequence is TGCGCCAGCAGGGCAACAGGGGGCGCGAATGAAAAACTGTTTTTT.

The rearrangement joins TRBV11-3 to TRBJ2-7; 9 bases line up with TRBD2. The V segment lost 3 bases and the J segment 2 bases; nucleotides outside the gene matches: 8. The CDR3 is 16 residues long. The germline CDR1 and CDR2 sequences are SGHNT and YENEEA. CDR3 loop: CASSLRIAGATYEQYF. DNA for the CDR3: TGTGCCAGCAGCTTGAGGATAGCGGGAGCTACCTACGAGCAGTACTTC.

The CDR3 here is CATSRDLLAGPSYEQYF. CDR3 nucleotide sequence: TGTGCCACCAGCAGAGATCTGCTAGCGGGGCCTTCCTACGAGCAGTACTTC. The chain employs TRBV15 and TRBJ2-7, with 9 nucleotides matching TRBD2. Germline assignment: CDR1 LNHNV and CDR2 YYDKDF (reference sequence). The CDR3 has 17 amino acids. V was pared by 0 bases and J by 1 base, with 7 bases of the junction left unmatched.

This clone was observed a few times. The V and J genes are TRBV9 and TRBJ2-3; D is perhaps TRBD1 (5 bases). CDR1 SGDLS and CDR2 YYNGEE come from the germline V gene. The CDR3 has 15 amino acids. V was pared by 0 bases and J by 0 bases, with 8 bases between. The CDR3 nucleotides read TGTGCCAGCAGCGTAGGGGCAGGGAGCACAGATACGCAGTATTTT. Its translation is CASSVGAGSTDTQYF.

J is TRBJ1-5 and V is TRBV30; 7 bases map to TRBD1. The CDR3 extends over 14 amino acids. J lost 3 bases, V lost 4 bases, and 6 bases had no gene match. The V gene's germline CDR1 is GTSNPN and CDR2 SVGIG (reference sequence). The CDR3 reads CAWNTGTVNQPQHF. Written as DNA, the CDR3 is TGTGCCTGGAACACAGGGACAGTCAATCAGCCCCAGCATTTT. Complete variable domain (other parts from reference TRBV30 and TRBJ1-5): SQTIHQWPATLVQPVGSPLSLECTVEGTSNPNLYWYRQAAGRGLQLLFYSVGIGQISSEVPQNLSASRPQDRQFILSSKKLLLSDSGFYLCAWNTGTVNQPQHFGDGTRLSIL.

This clone has a handful of counts. V usage is TRBV19 and J usage is TRBJ1-4; no reliable D call. V was clipped by 3 bases and J by 1 base, with 12 bases between them. CDR1 and CDR2 from the germline V gene are LNHDA and SQIVND (reference sequence). This CDR3 has 16 amino acids. CDR3 loop: CASSIRRQRTNEKLFF. The CDR3 DNA reads TGTGCCAGTAGTATCAGGAGACAAAGAACTAATGAAAAACTGTTTTTT.

This clone is large within its sample. The junction shows a germline mismatch at one end, possibly a read error. V is TRBV28 and J is TRBJ2-1; 12 nucleotides line up with TRBD1. The V gene's germline CDR1 is MDHEN and CDR2 SYDVKM. The CDR3 contains 12 residues. CDR3 sequence reads: CASSSSRDRGLF. The CDR3 DNA reads as TGTGCCAGCAGTTCCTCCCGGGACAGGGGGCTCTTC.

In DNA, the CDR3 is TGCGCCAGCACTGAACGTGACACTGAAGCTTTCTTT. This encodes CASTERDTEAFF. This rearrangement joins TRBV10-2 to TRBJ1-1; D gene ambiguous. Germline V gene lookup returns CDR1 WSHSY and CDR2 SAAADI. V lost 7 bases, J lost 3 bases, and 9 bases lay in between. CDR3 length: 12 residues.

The gene calls are TRBV18 and TRBJ2-7, with a possible D match to TRBD2 (6 bases). Trimming removed 1 base at V and 2 bases at J, with 6 bases between. There are 13 residues in the CDR3. Per germline, CDR1 KGHSH and CDR2 LQKENI. The CDR3 bases are TGTGCCAGCTCACCACTAGCGGCCTACGAGCAGTACTTC. Its translation is CASSPLAAYEQYF.